This T cell receptor (beta chain) was identified during a study of metastatic and nonmetastatic thyroid tumors. Study overall: Across peripheral blood and tumor or nodule tissue samples taken from malignant and benign thyroid patients, the repertoires were compared with one another.

All patients reached thyroid surgery having received no treatment beforehand. As handled by the study authors: Differences in CDR3 between clinicopathological groups were drawn on to build a classifier intended to discriminate distant-metastatic papillary thyroid cancer patients. TCRdb re-analyzed the PCR reads through MiXCR. The authors' filters were not applied to this entry. The table has 30,000 or so clones, roughly 25% seen once. Study-wide results and limits: Malignant thyroid tumors reportedly exceeded benign nodules significantly in TCR beta diversity, with the difference appearing in blood and tumor.

Germline CDR1 is MDHEN and CDR2 is SYDVKM. CDR3 length: 12 residues. This clone was counted only a few times. Its antigen is still unknown. The junction and the germline gene differ at one end; a read error may be behind it. This receptor was identified in a female donor with papillary thyroid cancer or a benign thyroid nodule (not recorded which). Some clones in this sample may be carry-over from other donors' samples. Sequencing was performed on blood. The chain recombines TRBV28 with TRBJ1-1; D is unclear. In DNA, the CDR3 is TGTGCCAGCATTTTATTAGGCGCGACTGCTTTCTTT. Translating it yields CASILLGATAFF.